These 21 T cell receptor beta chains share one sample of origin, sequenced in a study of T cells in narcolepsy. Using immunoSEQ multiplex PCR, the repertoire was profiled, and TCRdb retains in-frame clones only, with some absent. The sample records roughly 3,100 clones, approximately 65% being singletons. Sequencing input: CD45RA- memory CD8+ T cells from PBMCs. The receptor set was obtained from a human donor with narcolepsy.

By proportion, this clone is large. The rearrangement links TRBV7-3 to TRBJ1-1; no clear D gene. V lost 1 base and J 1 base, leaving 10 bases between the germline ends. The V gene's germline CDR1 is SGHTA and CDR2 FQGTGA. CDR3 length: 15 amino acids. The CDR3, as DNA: TGTGCCAGCAGCTTAAACTACGCAGCGAACACTGAAGCTTTCTTT. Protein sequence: CASSLNYAANTEAFF.

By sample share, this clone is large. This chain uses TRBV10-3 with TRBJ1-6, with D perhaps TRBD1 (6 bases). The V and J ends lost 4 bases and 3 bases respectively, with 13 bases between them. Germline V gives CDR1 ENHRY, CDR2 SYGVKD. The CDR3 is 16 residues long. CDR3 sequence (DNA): TGTGCCATCAGTGGGCGACAGGACGACTATAATTCACCCCTCCACTTT. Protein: CAISGRQDDYNSPLHF.

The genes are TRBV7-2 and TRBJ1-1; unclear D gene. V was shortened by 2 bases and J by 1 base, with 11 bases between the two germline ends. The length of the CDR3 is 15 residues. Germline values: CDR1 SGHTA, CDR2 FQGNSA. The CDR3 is CASSLNYAANTEAFF. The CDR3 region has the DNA TGTGCCAGCAGCTTAAACTACGCAGCGAACACTGAAGCTTTCTTT.

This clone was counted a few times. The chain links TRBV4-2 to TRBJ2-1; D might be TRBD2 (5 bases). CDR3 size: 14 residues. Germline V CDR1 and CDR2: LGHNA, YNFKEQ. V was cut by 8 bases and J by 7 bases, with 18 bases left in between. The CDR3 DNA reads TGTGCCAGCTCCCCGGGCGGGTCTGAGAATGAGCAGTTCTTC. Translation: CASSPGGSENEQFF.

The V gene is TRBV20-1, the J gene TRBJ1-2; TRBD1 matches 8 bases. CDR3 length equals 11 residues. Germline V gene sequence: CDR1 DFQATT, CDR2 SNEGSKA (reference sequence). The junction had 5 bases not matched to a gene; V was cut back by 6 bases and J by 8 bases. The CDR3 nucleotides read TGCAGTGCCACCGGGACAGGCGGCTACACCTTC. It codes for CSATGTGGYTF.

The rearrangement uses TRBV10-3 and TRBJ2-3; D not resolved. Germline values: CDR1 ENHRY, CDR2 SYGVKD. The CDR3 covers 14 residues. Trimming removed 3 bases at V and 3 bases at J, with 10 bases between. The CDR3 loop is CAISDLATTDTQYF. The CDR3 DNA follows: TGTGCCATCAGTGATCTGGCAACAACAGATACGCAGTATTTT.

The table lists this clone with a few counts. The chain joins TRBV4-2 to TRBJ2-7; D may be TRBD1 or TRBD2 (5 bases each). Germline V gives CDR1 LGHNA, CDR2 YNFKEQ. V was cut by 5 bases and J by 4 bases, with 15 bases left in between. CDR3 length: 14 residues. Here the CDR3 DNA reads TGTGCCAGCAGCGAGGGACCAAATACGTACGAGCAGTACTTC. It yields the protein CASSEGPNTYEQYF.

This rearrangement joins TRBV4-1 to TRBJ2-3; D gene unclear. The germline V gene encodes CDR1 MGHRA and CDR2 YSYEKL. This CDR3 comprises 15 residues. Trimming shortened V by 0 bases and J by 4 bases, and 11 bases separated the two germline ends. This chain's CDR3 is CASSQEGSSADTQYF. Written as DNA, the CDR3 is TGCGCCAGCAGCCAAGAAGGTAGCAGCGCAGATACGCAGTATTTT.

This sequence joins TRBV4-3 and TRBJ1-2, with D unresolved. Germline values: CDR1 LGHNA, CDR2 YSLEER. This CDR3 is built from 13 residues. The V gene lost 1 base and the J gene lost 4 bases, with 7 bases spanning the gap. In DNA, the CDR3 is TGCGCCAGCAGCCAAGGAGCCTTCTATGGCTACACCTTC. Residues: CASSQGAFYGYTF.

The CDR3 protein is CASSQGWRAGYGYTF. CDR3 in DNA: TGCGCCAGCAGCCAAGGATGGCGGGCTGGGTATGGCTACACCTTC. The genes are TRBV4-1 and TRBJ1-2, with D uncertain. CDR3 length equals 15 residues. V was shortened by 1 base and J by 5 bases, with 14 bases between the two germline ends. Per the germline V gene, CDR1 is MGHRA and CDR2 is YSYEKL.

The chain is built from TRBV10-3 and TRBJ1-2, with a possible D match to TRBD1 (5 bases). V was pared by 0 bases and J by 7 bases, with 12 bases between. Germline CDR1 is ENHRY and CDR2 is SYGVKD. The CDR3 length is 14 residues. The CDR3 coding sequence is TGTGCCATCAGTGAGTCGGGGCAGGTGGTTGGCTACACCTTC. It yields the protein CAISESGQVVGYTF.

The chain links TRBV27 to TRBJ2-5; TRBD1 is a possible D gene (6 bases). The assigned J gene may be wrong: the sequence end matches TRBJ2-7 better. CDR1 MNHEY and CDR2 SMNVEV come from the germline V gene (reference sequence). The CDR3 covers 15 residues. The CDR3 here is CASSHTGTPTYEQYF. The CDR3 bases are TGTGCCAGCAGTCATACCGGGACACCCACCTACGAGCAGTACTTC.

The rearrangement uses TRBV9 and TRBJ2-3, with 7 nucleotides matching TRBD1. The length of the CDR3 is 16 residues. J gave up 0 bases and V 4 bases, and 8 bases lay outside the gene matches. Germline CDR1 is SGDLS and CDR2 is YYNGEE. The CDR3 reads CASSYWDSSSTDTQYF. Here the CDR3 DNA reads TGTGCCAGCAGCTATTGGGACAGCTCTAGCACAGATACGCAGTATTTT.

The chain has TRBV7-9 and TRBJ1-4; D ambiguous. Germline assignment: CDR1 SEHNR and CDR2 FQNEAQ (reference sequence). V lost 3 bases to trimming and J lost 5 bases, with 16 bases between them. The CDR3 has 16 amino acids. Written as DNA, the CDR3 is TGTGCCAGCAGCTTCTTAGGGCAGTTTCACAATGAAAAACTGTTTTTT. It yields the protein CASSFLGQFHNEKLFF.

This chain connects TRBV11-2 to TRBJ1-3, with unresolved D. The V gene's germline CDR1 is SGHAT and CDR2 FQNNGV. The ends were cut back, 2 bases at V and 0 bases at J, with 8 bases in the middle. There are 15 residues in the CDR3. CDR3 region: CASSLISSSGNTIYF. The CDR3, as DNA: TGTGCCAGCAGCTTAATCAGCAGCTCTGGAAACACCATATATTTT.

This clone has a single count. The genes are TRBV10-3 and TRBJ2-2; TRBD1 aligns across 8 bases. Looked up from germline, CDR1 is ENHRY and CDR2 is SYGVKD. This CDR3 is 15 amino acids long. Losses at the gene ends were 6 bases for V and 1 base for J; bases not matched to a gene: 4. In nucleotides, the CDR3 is TGTGCCATCAGATTGGACAGGGAGAACACCGGGGAGCTGTTTTTT. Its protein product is CAIRLDRENTGELFF.

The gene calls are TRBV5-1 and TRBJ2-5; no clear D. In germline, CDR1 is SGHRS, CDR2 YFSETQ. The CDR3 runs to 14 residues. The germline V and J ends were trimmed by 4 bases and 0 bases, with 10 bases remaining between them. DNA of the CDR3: TGCGCCAGCAGCAGAACTGAGTACCAAGAGACCCAGTACTTC. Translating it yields CASSRTEYQETQYF.

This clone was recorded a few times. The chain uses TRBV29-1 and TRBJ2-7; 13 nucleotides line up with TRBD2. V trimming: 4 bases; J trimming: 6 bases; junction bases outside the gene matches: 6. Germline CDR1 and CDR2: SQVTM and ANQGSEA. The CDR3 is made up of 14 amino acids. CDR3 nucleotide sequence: TGCAGCGTTGTTGGGACTAGCGGGGCCCGCGAGCAGTACTTC. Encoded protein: CSVVGTSGAREQYF.

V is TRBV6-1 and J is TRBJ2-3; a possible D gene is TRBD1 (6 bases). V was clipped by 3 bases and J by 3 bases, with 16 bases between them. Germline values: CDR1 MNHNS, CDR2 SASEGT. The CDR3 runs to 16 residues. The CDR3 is CASSDRPDRGTDTQYF. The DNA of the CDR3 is TGTGCCAGCAGTGACCGCCCGGACAGAGGGACAGATACGCAGTATTTT.

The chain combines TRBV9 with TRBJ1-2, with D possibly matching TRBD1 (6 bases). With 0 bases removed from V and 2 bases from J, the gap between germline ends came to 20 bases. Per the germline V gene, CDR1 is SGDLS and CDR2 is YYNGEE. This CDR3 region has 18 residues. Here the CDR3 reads CASSVEGGGRGLNYGYTF. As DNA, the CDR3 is TGTGCCAGCAGCGTAGAGGGGGGAGGACGCGGTTTGAACTATGGCTACACCTTC.

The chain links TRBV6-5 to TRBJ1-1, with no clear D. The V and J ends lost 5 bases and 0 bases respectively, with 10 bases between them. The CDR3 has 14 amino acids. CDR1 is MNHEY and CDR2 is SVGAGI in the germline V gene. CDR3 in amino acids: CASSERGVNTEAFF. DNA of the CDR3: TGTGCCAGCAGTGAACGGGGTGTGAACACTGAAGCTTTCTTT.